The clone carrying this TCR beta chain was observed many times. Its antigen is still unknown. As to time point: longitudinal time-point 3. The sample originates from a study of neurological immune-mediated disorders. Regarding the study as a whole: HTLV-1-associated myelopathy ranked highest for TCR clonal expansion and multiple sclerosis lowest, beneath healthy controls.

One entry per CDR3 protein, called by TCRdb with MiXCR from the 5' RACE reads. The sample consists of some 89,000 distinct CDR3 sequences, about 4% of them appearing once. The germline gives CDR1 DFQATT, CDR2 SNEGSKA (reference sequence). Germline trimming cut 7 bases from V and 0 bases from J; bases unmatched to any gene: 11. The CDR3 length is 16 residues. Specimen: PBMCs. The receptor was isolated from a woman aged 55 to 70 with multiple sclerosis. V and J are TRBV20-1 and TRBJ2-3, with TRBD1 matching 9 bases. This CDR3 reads CSVITGTGKSTDTQYF. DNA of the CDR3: TGCAGTGTAATCACGGGGACAGGGAAAAGCACAGATACGCAGTATTTT.